This entry lists 28 T cell receptor beta chains sequenced from one sample in a study of T cells after yellow fever vaccination. Via MiXCR, TCRdb re-called the 5' RACE reads, giving one row per CDR3 protein. The sample consists of around 40,000 distinct CDR3 sequences, 6.8% of them appearing once. The sample was CD8+ T cells not binding an NS4B(214-222) dextramer, sorted from PBMCs, taken 45 days after the yellow fever booster vaccination. The source of these receptors is a man aged 25 to 40 who received the YFV17D yellow fever vaccine.

This clonotype was observed at least ten times. The chain employs TRBV29-1 and TRBJ2-7; 9 bases line up with TRBD1. CDR1 SQVTM and CDR2 ANQGSEA come from the germline V gene. J was trimmed by 3 bases and V by 7 bases; bases with no gene match: 1. The CDR3 runs to 11 residues. CDR3 in amino acids: CSATGGYEQYF. CDR3 nucleotide sequence: TGCAGCGCGACAGGGGGCTACGAGCAGTACTTC.

Relative to its sample, this clonotype is medium-sized. The chain uses TRBV5-1 and TRBJ2-1; no clear D. The CDR3 is 11 residues long. Germline V lookup: CDR1 SGHRS, CDR2 YFSETQ. The V and J ends lost 4 bases and 7 bases respectively, with 6 bases between them. The CDR3 nucleotides are TGCGCCAGCAGCGGGCGAAATGAGCAGTTCTTC. Amino acid sequence: CASSGRNEQFF.

In this sample, this clonotype turned up many times. This chain joins TRBV7-9 and TRBJ2-5, with 8 bases fitting TRBD2. This CDR3 region has 16 residues. Germline V gene lookup returns CDR1 SEHNR and CDR2 FQNEAQ (reference sequence). J lost 1 base, V lost 4 bases, and 8 bases had no gene match. The CDR3 protein is CASSYPRREAQETQYF. The CDR3 nucleotides are TGTGCCAGCAGCTACCCACGGCGGGAGGCCCAAGAGACCCAGTACTTC.

This clonotype was detected ten times or more. CDR3 residues: CASSLGTGANEQFF. In DNA, the CDR3 is TGTGCCAGCAGTTTAGGGACAGGCGCCAATGAGCAGTTCTTC. The gene calls are TRBV12-3 or TRBV12-4 and TRBJ2-1, with TRBD1 matching 7 bases. V dropped 1 base and J dropped 6; count of bases not matched to a gene: 3. This CDR3 has 14 residues.

This clonotype has a count of ten or more. The V and J genes are TRBV2 and TRBJ2-7; D not resolved. The CDR3 totals 12 residues. Trimming took off 7 bases at V and 2 bases at J, with 9 bases between the two ends. Germline values: CDR1 SNHLY, CDR2 FYNNEI. In nucleotides, the CDR3 is TGTGCCAGCACGTTTAGTCCCTACGAGCAGTACTTC. It specifies CASTFSPYEQYF.

V and J are TRBV7-2 and TRBJ2-3; D ambiguous. CDR3 size: 12 residues. Trimming removed 3 bases from V and 6 bases from J, with 7 bases in between. CDR1 and CDR2 (germline): SGHTA, FQGNSA. The CDR3 spells CASSLLPDTQYF. CDR3 DNA: TGTGCCAGCAGCTTGCTTCCCGATACGCAGTATTTT.

This chain joins TRBV28 and TRBJ2-3; tentatively, D is TRBD2 (6 bases). The CDR3 is 15 residues long. Germline values: CDR1 MDHEN, CDR2 SYDVKM. V gave up 5 bases and J gave up 0 bases, with 12 bases separating them. The CDR3 loop is CASSELATSTDTQYF. CDR3 nucleotides: TGTGCCAGCAGTGAGCTAGCGACTAGCACAGATACGCAGTATTTT.

This clonotype has at least ten counts. The rearrangement uses TRBV6-1 and TRBJ2-5; 7 nucleotides align to TRBD1. This CDR3 is built from 15 residues. Germline V gene sequence: CDR1 MNHNS, CDR2 SASEGT. Unmatched junction bases numbered 11, after V lost 7 bases and J lost 3 bases. The CDR3 DNA reads as TGTGCCAGCACCCCACAGACAGGGTTGGAAGAGACCCAGTACTTC. It encodes CASTPQTGLEETQYF.

The chain couples TRBV4-3 to TRBJ2-3; 8 positions match TRBD2. CDR3 length: 17 residues. Trimming removed 0 bases from V and 0 bases from J; junction bases left unmatched: 5. CDR1 is LGHNA and CDR2 is YSLEER in the germline V gene. The CDR3 DNA sequence: TGCGCCAGCAGCCAAGAAAAGGCTAGCGGGAGCACAGATACGCAGTATTTT. Protein product: CASSQEKASGSTDTQYF.

Many counts were recorded for this clonotype. The chain uses TRBV7-2 and TRBJ2-7; a possible D gene is TRBD1 (6 bases). Germline CDR1 reads SGHTA; CDR2 reads FQGNSA. The CDR3 is made up of 16 amino acids. Trimming shortened V by 6 bases and J by 4 bases, and 22 bases separated the two germline ends. CDR3 residues: CASRLKDSPLFYEQYF. The CDR3 DNA is TGTGCCAGCAGGTTGAAGGACAGCCCTTTGTTTTACGAGCAGTACTTC.

Many counts were recorded for this clonotype. V usage is TRBV21-1 and J usage is TRBJ2-2; the table's D gene call, TRBD2, was not cross checked with the DNA. TRBV21-1 is classified as a pseudogene. CDR3 length: 18 residues. CDR3 sequence: CASSTTGTSGTDTGELFF. In nucleotides, the CDR3 is TGTGCCAGCAGCACAACCGGGACTAGCGGGACTGACACCGGGGAGCTGTTTTTT.

This clonotype occurred many times. In DNA form, the CDR3 reads TGTGCCAGCAGCTTGGGGGACAGGGCAGAGACCCAGTACTTC. Its protein is CASSLGDRAETQYF. The chain links TRBV5-5 to TRBJ2-5; 9 nucleotides line up with TRBD1. CDR3 size: 14 residues. Trimming removed 0 bases from V and 4 bases from J; junction bases left unmatched: 1. Looked up from germline, CDR1 is SGHKS and CDR2 is YYEKEE (reference sequence).

This clonotype was counted many times. The V call is TRBV6-5, the J call TRBJ2-3, with D tentatively TRBD2 (6 bases). Germline V lookup: CDR1 MNHEY, CDR2 SVGAGI. The CDR3 consists of 15 residues. With 5 bases removed from V and 2 bases from J, the gap between germline ends came to 14 bases. In nucleotides, the CDR3 is TGTGCCAGCAGTACTACGGGACTCCTCACAGATACGCAGTATTTT. Translation: CASSTTGLLTDTQYF.

This clonotype was recorded at least ten times. V gene TRBV7-2 combines with J gene TRBJ2-3; TRBD2 is a possible D gene (6 bases). This CDR3 spans 15 amino acids. Germline V gene data show CDR1 as SGHTA and CDR2 as FQGNSA. V lost 2 bases and J lost 1, with 10 bases in between. The CDR3 spells CASSLRRDGTDTQYF. The CDR3 DNA follows: TGTGCCAGCAGCTTAAGGCGGGACGGCACAGATACGCAGTATTTT. Variable domain in full (rest from reference TRBV7-2 and TRBJ2-3): GAGVSQSPSNKVTEKGKDVELRCDPISGHTALYWYRQSLGQGLEFLIYFQGNSAPDKSGLPSDRFSAERTGGSVSTLTIQRTQQEDSAVYLCASSLRRDGTDTQYFGPGTRLTVL.

This chain connects TRBV9 to TRBJ2-1; D possibly corresponds to TRBD2 (5 bases). Germline V lookup: CDR1 SGDLS, CDR2 YYNGEE. The CDR3 spans 15 residues. V lost 0 bases, J lost 7 bases, and 14 bases lay in between. The CDR3 DNA reads as TGTGCCAGCAGCGTAGGTGTCTACGGGGAAAATGAGCAGTTCTTC. It codes for CASSVGVYGENEQFF.

This clonotype has ten or more counts. This chain connects TRBV4-1 to TRBJ1-2; weak D call: TRBD1 (5 bases). The germline V and J ends were trimmed by 4 bases and 2 bases, with 11 bases remaining between them. The CDR3 has 14 residues. Germline CDR1 reads MGHRA; CDR2 reads YSYEKL. DNA of the CDR3: TGCGCCAGCAGCCTGGATGCAGGGAACTATGGCTACACCTTC. This encodes CASSLDAGNYGYTF.

This chain links TRBV6-1 with TRBJ1-5, with D unresolved. The ends were cut back, 4 bases at V and 0 bases at J, with 10 bases in the middle. The V gene's germline CDR1 is MNHNS and CDR2 SASEGT. This CDR3 region has 15 residues. As DNA, the CDR3 is TGTGCCAGCAGTGCCCCCGGTAATAGCAATCAGCCCCAGCATTTT. Its protein product is CASSAPGNSNQPQHF.

V and J are TRBV9 and TRBJ2-7; D is perhaps TRBD2 (5 bases). The CDR3 is made up of 14 amino acids. Germline V lookup: CDR1 SGDLS, CDR2 YYNGEE. Between the trimmed V and J ends, which lost 0 bases and 1 base, there was a span of 8 bases. In nucleotides, the CDR3 is TGTGCCAGCAGCGTAGAGGGAGTATCCTACGAGCAGTACTTC. Translation: CASSVEGVSYEQYF. Complete variable domain (other parts from reference TRBV9 and TRBJ2-7): DSGVTQTPKHLITATGQRVTLRCSPRSGDLSVYWYQQSLDQGLQFLIQYYNGEERAKGNILERFSAQQFPDLHSELNLSSLELGDSALYFCASSVEGVSYEQYFGPGTRLTVT.

This sequence joins TRBV5-6 and TRBJ1-5; no firm D call. V was cut by 0 bases and J by 2 bases, with 18 bases left in between. Germline CDR1 SGHDT, CDR2 YYEEEE. This CDR3 contains 18 residues. This chain's CDR3 is CASSLGYFGDEGNQPQHF. The CDR3 nucleotides read TGTGCCAGCAGCTTGGGATACTTCGGAGACGAGGGCAATCAGCCCCAGCATTTT.

There are a few counts of this clonotype. The chain links TRBV6-5 to TRBJ2-3; D is ambiguous. Trimming shortened V by 2 bases and J by 8 bases, and 11 bases separated the two germline ends. The CDR3 spans 13 residues. Looked up from germline, CDR1 is MNHEY and CDR2 is SVGAGI. CDR3 protein: CASSYGTRSTQYF. The CDR3, as DNA: TGTGCCAGCAGTTACGGAACTCGTAGTACGCAGTATTTT.

This clonotype has a count of ten or more. This rearrangement joins TRBV7-6 to TRBJ1-3; D remains ambiguous. This CDR3 has 17 residues. Trimming left V 5 bases short and J 3 bases short, with 20 bases between. Germline loops: CDR1 SGHVS, CDR2 FNYEAQ. CDR3 loop: CASSLGQGQRNGNTIYF. The CDR3 nucleotides are TGTGCCAGCAGCCTAGGTCAAGGCCAGCGCAATGGAAACACCATATATTTT.

J is TRBJ2-6 and V is TRBV29-1, with 8 bases aligning to TRBD2. CDR3 length: 15 residues. Losses at the gene ends were 2 bases for V and 4 bases for J; bases not matched to a gene: 4. Germline-derived CDR1 and CDR2 are SQVTM and ANQGSEA. CDR3 loop: CSVESGSSGANVLTF. CDR3 DNA: TGCAGCGTTGAAAGCGGGAGCTCAGGGGCCAACGTCCTGACTTTC.

This clonotype was seen ten or more times. The chain joins TRBV7-3 to TRBJ2-3; D is unclear. V gave up 1 base and J gave up 6 bases, with 8 bases separating them. This CDR3 is 13 amino acids long. Germline V CDR1 and CDR2: SGHTA, FQGTGA. The CDR3 DNA follows: TGTGCCAGCAGCTTAAGAAGTATTGATACGCAGTATTTT. Residues: CASSLRSIDTQYF.

This clonotype appeared many times. The chain has TRBV28 and TRBJ2-1; D call uncertain. V shed 7 bases and J shed 0 bases, with 7 bases lying between them. There are 13 residues in the CDR3. CDR1 MDHEN and CDR2 SYDVKM come from the germline V gene. This chain's CDR3 is CASTPPSYNEQFF. DNA of the CDR3: TGTGCCAGCACCCCCCCCTCCTACAATGAGCAGTTCTTC.

Points on this clonotype: A much larger clone is a single base away; this may be a read error. The chain couples TRBV11-2 to TRBJ2-1; D is perhaps TRBD2 (6 bases). The CDR3 totals 15 residues. Germline V lookup: CDR1 SGHAT, CDR2 FQNNGV. In DNA, the CDR3 is TGTGCCAGCAGTGGCGGAAGCGGGTCCTCCAATGAGCAGTTCTTC. Its protein product is CASSGGSGSSNEQFF.

Many counts were recorded for this clonotype. V is TRBV2 and J is TRBJ2-7; maybe TRBD1 (6 bases). The germline V and J ends were trimmed by 4 bases and 6 bases, with 22 bases remaining between them. There are 16 residues in the CDR3. From germline, CDR1 is SNHLY and CDR2 FYNNEI. CDR3 amino acids: CASSAKGTSISGEQYF. The CDR3 nucleotides read TGTGCCAGCAGTGCGAAGGGGACATCGATTTCTGGCGAGCAGTACTTC.

This clonotype was seen more than once but under ten times. The CDR3 loop reads CASSIDPEGTEQYF. CDR3 nucleotide sequence: TGTGCCAGTAGTATAGATCCGGAGGGAACCGAGCAGTACTTC. The chain is built from TRBV19 and TRBJ2-7, with D tentatively TRBD2 (6 bases). The CDR3 has 14 residues. Trimming took 0 bases from V and 6 from J, leaving 12 bases between them. CDR1 is LNHDA, CDR2 SQIVND, per germline (reference sequence).

This clonotype was detected ten times or more. This chain connects TRBV27 to TRBJ2-2, with 9 nucleotides matching TRBD2. Per the germline V gene, CDR1 is MNHEY and CDR2 is SMNVEV (reference sequence). CDR3 length: 15 amino acids. V shed 3 bases and J 8 bases; nucleotides not matched to a gene: 7. DNA for the CDR3: TGTGCCAGCAGTTTCGCGGGAGGGTTGGTGGGGGAGCTGTTTTTT. This translates into CASSFAGGLVGELFF.